This T cell receptor beta chain was sequenced in a study of breast tumors, draining lymph nodes, adjacent tissues. The CDR3 is made up of 14 amino acids. Germline V gene sequence: CDR1 MDHEN, CDR2 SYDVKM. V lost 6 bases, J lost 5 bases, and 7 bases stayed unmatched. One entry per CDR3 protein results from TCRdb running MiXCR on the multiplex PCR reads. The data hold approximately 190,000 distinct CDR3 sequences, with approximately 30% observed a single time. Samples came from axillary lymph nodes draining the breast cancer. This clonotype was found a few times. The antigen is undetermined. Study-wide findings and caveats: Data fit most tumor T cells coming from lymph node, expanding in tumor. Tumor T cell lymph node origin was a supported hypothesis, not proven. Tumor TCR diversity was below lymph nodes but above nontumor tissue.

This chain uses TRBV28 with TRBJ2-5, with 9 nucleotides matching TRBD2. The TCR originated in a female donor with breast cancer. Some clones in this sample may be carry-over from other donors' samples. The sequenced sample was axillary lymph node tissue. The CDR3 loop is CASRRLAEGETQYF. In DNA, the CDR3 is TGTGCCAGCAGACGACTAGCGGAAGGGGAGACCCAGTACTTC.